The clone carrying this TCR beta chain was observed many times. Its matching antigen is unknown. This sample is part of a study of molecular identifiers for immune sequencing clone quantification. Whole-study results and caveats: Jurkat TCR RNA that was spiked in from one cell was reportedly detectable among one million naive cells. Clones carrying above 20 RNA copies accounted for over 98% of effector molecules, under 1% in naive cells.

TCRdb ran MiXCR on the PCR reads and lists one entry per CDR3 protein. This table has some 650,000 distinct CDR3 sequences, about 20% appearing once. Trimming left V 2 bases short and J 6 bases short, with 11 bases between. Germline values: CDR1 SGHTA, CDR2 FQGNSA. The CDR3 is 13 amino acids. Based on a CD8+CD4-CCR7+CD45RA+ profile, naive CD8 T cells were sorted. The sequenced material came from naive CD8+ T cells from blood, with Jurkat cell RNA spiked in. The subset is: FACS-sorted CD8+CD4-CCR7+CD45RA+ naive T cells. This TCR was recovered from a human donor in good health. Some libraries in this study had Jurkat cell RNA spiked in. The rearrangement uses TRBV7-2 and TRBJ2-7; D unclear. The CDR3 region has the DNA TGTGCCAGCAGCTTACCCCCCCGGTTCGAGCAGTACTTC. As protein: CASSLPPRFEQYF.